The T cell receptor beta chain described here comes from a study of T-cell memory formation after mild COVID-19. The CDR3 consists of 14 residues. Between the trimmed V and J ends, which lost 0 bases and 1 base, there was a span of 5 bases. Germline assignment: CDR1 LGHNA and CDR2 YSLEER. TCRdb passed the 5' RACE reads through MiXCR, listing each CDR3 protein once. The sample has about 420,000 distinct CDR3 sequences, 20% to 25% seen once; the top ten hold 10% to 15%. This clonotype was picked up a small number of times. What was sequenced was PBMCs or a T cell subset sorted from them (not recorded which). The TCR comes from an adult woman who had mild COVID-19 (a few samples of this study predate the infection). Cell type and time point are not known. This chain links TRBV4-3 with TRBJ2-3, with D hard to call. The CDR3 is CASSQDSGTDTQYF. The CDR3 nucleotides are TGCGCCAGCAGCCAAGATTCGGGCACAGATACGCAGTATTTT.